Listed here are 8 T cell receptor beta chains from one sample, sequenced in a study of cytomegalovirus exposure and HLA in healthy donors. With 60 Vbeta and 13 Jbeta primers, the PCR was carried out. TCRdb keeps only in-frame clones here, not all; method: immunoSEQ multiplex PCR. The table lists about 98,000 clones, approximately 79% of them singletons, with 1.8% in the top ten. Sequenced sample: PBMCs. The source is a male donor in good health and CMV-seronegative.

The J gene is TRBJ2-1, the V gene TRBV2, with 10 bases lining up with TRBD2. CDR3 length: 16 amino acids. Germline assignment: CDR1 SNHLY and CDR2 FYNNEI. V shed 5 bases, J shed 2 bases, and the junction held 6 bases outside the gene matches. The CDR3 sequence: CASSRTSGAAYNEQFF. DNA for the CDR3: TGTGCCAGCAGTAGGACTAGCGGAGCCGCCTACAATGAGCAGTTCTTC.

This chain links TRBV7-6 with TRBJ2-5; the D is unclear. There are 15 residues in the CDR3. The V end lost 0 bases, the J end lost 4 bases, and 12 bases lay between the germline ends. Germline CDR1 reads SGHVS; CDR2 reads FNYEAQ. The CDR3 reads CASSLAFWARETQYF. The DNA for the CDR3 is TGTGCCAGCAGCTTAGCATTTTGGGCAAGAGAGACCCAGTACTTC. Together with reference TRBV7-6 and TRBJ2-5, the CDR3 gives the full variable domain: GAGVSQSPRYKVTKRGQDVALRCDPISGHVSLYWYRQALGQGPEFLTYFNYEAQQDKSGLPNDRFSAERPEGSISTLTIQRTEQRDSAMYRCASSLAFWARETQYFGPGTRLLVL.

This clone was seen only a few times. V usage is TRBV5-1 and J usage is TRBJ2-7, with TRBD2 as a possible D gene (6 bases). Looked up from germline, CDR1 is SGHRS and CDR2 is YFSETQ. The V end lost 0 bases, the J end lost 3 bases, and 10 bases lay between the germline ends. CDR3 length equals 14 residues. CDR3 DNA: TGCGCCAGCAGCTTGGAACTAGCCAACTACGAGCAGTACTTC. Its translation: CASSLELANYEQYF.

V is TRBV5-1 and J is TRBJ1-6, with 9 nucleotides matching TRBD1. Germline-derived CDR1 and CDR2 are SGHRS and YFSETQ. CDR3 size: 15 residues. Trimming cost V 3 bases and J 8 bases; bases outside gene matches: 6. In DNA, the CDR3 is TGCGCCAGCAGCTCCGGGGACAGGGTGTATTCACCCCTCCACTTT. Its translation is CASSSGDRVYSPLHF. Looking up the rest from reference TRBV5-1 and TRBJ1-6 gives the full variable domain: KAGVTQTPRYLIKTRGQQVTLSCSPISGHRSVSWYQQTPGQGLQFLFEYFSETQRNKGNFPGRFSGRQFSNSRSEMNVSTLELGDSALYLCASSSGDRVYSPLHFGNGTRLTVT.

This clone came up a few times. The chain combines TRBV7-8 with TRBJ2-2, with TRBD1 identical over 7 bases. Germline V gene lookup returns CDR1 SGHVS and CDR2 FQNEAQ. Trimming took 3 bases from V and 0 from J; bases not matched to a gene: 1. The CDR3 length is 15 residues. The CDR3 spells CASSFDRANTGELFF. The CDR3 DNA reads as TGTGCCAGCAGCTTCGACAGGGCGAACACCGGGGAGCTGTTTTTT.

The sample holds a few counts of this clone. The chain combines TRBV25-1 with TRBJ2-1, with TRBD2 matching 9 bases. Losses at the gene ends were 6 bases for V and 4 bases for J; bases not matched to a gene: 10. The CDR3 has 16 amino acids. Germline CDR1 MGHDK, CDR2 SYGVNS. The CDR3 here is CASREDSGRTYNEQFF. CDR3 in DNA: TGTGCCAGCAGGGAAGACAGCGGGAGGACATACAATGAGCAGTTCTTC.

The rearrangement links TRBV27 to TRBJ1-1; TRBD1 matches 10 bases. Losses at the gene ends were 5 bases for V and 10 bases for J; bases not matched to a gene: 10. Germline CDR1 reads MNHEY; CDR2 reads SMNVEV (reference sequence). The CDR3 length is 14 residues. The CDR3 coding sequence is TGTGCCAGCAGTCCCTTCGACAGGGGGCTGAGAGCTTTCTTT. It encodes CASSPFDRGLRAFF.

This clone has only a few counts. The chain has TRBV13 and TRBJ2-1; TRBD2 matches at 9 bases. This CDR3 comprises 18 residues. V was clipped by 2 bases and J by 4 bases; unmatched bases: 12. The V gene's germline CDR1 is PRHDT and CDR2 FYEKMQ (reference sequence). The CDR3 nucleotides are TGTGCCAGCAGCTTACCCCGAACACTAGCGGGTTTATACAATGAGCAGTTCTTC. Protein sequence: CASSLPRTLAGLYNEQFF.